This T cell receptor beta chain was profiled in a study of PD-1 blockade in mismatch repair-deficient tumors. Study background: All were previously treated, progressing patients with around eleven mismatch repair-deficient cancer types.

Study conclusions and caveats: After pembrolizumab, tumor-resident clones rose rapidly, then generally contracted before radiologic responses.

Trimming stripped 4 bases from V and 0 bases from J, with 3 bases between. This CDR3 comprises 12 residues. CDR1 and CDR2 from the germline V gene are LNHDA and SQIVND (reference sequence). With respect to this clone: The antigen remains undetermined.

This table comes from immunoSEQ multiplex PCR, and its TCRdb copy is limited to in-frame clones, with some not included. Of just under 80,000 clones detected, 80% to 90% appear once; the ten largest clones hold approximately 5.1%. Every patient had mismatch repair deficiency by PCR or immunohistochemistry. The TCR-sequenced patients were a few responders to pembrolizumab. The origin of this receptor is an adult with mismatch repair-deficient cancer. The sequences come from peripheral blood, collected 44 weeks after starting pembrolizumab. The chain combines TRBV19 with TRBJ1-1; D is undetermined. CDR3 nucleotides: TGTGCCAGTAGTAACGTGAACACTGAAGCTTTCTTT. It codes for CASSNVNTEAFF.